This record covers a single T cell receptor (beta chain). Its antigen remains unidentified. V was clipped by 4 bases and J by 8 bases, with 14 bases between them. The CDR3 runs to 14 residues. Germline CDR1 reads MDHEN; CDR2 reads SYDVKM. The 5'RACE method, run with constant-segment primers, produced TCR alpha and TCR beta cDNA libraries (carrying sample barcodes and UMIs). TCRdb re-derived calls from the 5' RACE reads in MiXCR, one entry per CDR3 protein. The data contain under 300,000 distinct CDR3 sequences, roughly 18% of them singletons. The data originate from a study of T-cell memory formation after mild COVID-19. General study points: That cross-reactive memory joined was suggested by some responding clones appearing in pre-infection memory. Day 15 to 85 contracting clones showed balanced CD4/CD8; day 15 to 37 expanders favored CD4+.

The TCR originated in a young man who had mild COVID-19 (a few samples of this study predate the infection). Cell type and time point are not known. The chain employs TRBV28 and TRBJ2-2; a possible D gene is TRBD1 (6 bases). Sequenced: PBMCs or a T cell subset sorted from them (not recorded which). CDR3 sequence (DNA): TGTGCCAGCAGTTCCCTAGGGACATCTGGGGAGCTGTTTTTT. Protein: CASSSLGTSGELFF. The whole variable domain, filled in from reference TRBV28 and TRBJ2-2, reads DVKVTQSSRYLVKRTGEKVFLECVQDMDHENMFWYRQDPGLGLRLIYFSYDVKMKEKGDIPEGYSVSREKKERFSLILESASTNQTSMYLCASSSLGTSGELFFGEGSRLTVL.